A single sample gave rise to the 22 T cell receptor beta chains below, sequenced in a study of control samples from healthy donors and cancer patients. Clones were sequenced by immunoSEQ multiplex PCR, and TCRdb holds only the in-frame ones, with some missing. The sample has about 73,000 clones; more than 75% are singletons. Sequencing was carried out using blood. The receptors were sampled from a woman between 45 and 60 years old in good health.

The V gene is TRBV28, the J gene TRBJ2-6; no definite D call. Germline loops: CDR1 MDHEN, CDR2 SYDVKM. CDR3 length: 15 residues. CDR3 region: CGSGSGQTGANVLTF. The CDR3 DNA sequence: TGTGGCTCGGGTTCTGGGCAGACTGGGGCCAACGTCCTGACTTTC.

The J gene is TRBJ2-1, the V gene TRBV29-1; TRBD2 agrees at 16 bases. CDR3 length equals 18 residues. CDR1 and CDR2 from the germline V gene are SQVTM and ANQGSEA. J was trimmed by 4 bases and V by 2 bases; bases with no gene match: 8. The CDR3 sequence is CSVELGLAGGPRYNEQFF. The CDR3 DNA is TGCAGCGTTGAACTGGGACTAGCGGGAGGGCCCAGGTACAATGAGCAGTTCTTC.

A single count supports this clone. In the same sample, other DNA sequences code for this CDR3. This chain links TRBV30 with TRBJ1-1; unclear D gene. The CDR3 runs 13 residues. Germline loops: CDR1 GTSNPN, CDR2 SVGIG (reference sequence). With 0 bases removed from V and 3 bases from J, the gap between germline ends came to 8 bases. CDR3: CAWSVSRDTEAFF. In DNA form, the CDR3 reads TGTGCCTGGAGTGTTTCAAGGGACACTGAAGCTTTCTTT. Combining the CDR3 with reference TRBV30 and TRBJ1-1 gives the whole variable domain SQTIHQWPATLVQPVGSPLSLECTVEGTSNPNLYWYRQAAGRGLQLLFYSVGIGQISSEVPQNLSASRPQDRQFILSSKKLLLSDSGFYLCAWSVSRDTEAFFGQGTRLTVV.

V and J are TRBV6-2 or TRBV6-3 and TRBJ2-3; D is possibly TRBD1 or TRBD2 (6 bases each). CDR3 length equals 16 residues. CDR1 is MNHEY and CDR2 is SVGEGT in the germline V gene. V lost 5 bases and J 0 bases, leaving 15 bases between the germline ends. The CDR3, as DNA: TGTGCCAGCAGTACGGCGGGGACATATAGCACAGATACGCAGTATTTT. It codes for CASSTAGTYSTDTQYF.

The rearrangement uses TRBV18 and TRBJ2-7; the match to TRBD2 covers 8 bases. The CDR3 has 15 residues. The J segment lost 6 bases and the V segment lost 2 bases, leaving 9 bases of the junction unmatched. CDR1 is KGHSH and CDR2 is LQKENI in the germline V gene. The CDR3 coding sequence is TGTGCCAGCTCACCAAGGCCGCGGGAGGATTCCGAGCAGTACTTC. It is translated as CASSPRPREDSEQYF.

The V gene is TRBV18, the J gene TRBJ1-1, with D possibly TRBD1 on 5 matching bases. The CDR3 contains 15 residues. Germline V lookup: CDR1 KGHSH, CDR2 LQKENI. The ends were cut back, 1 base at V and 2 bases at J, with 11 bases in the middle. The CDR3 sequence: CASSPLQDRNTEAFF. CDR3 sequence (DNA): TGTGCCAGCTCACCACTCCAAGACAGAAACACTGAAGCTTTCTTT.

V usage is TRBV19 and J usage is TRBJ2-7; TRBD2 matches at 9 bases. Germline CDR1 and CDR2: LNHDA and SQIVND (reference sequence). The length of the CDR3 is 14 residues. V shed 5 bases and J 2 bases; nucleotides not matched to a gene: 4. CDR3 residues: CASSATSGTYEQYF. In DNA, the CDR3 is TGTGCCAGTAGTGCGACTAGCGGTACCTACGAGCAGTACTTC. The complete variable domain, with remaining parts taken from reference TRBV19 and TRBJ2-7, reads DGGITQSPKYLFRKEGQNVTLSCEQNLNHDAMYWYRQDPGQGLRLIYYSQIVNDFQKGDIAEGYSVSREKKESFPLTVTSAQKNPTAFYLCASSATSGTYEQYFGPGTRLTVT.

Here the CDR3 reads CASTKSELINEQFF. The CDR3 DNA sequence: TGCGCCAGCACTAAGTCAGAACTGATCAATGAGCAGTTCTTC. This chain uses TRBV10-2 with TRBJ2-1, with no clear D. Germline V gene lookup returns CDR1 WSHSY and CDR2 SAAADI. This CDR3 has 14 amino acids. V gave up 7 bases and J gave up 6 bases, with 16 bases separating them.

The CDR3 DNA follows: TGTGCCAGCAGCCCCAACGGGGCGGGCACCGGGGAGCTGTTTTTT. Protein sequence: CASSPNGAGTGELFF. The V call is TRBV11-3, the J call TRBJ2-2; D possibly matches TRBD1 or TRBD2 (5 bases each). Germline CDR1 is SGHNT and CDR2 is YENEEA. This CDR3 spans 15 amino acids. With 5 bases removed from V and 4 bases from J, the gap between germline ends came to 14 bases.

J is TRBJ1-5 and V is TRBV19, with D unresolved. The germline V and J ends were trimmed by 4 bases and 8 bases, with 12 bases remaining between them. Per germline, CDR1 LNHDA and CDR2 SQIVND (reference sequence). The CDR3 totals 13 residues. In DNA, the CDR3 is TGTGCCAGTAGTACACGCCGAGGAGAGCCCCAGCATTTT. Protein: CASSTRRGEPQHF.

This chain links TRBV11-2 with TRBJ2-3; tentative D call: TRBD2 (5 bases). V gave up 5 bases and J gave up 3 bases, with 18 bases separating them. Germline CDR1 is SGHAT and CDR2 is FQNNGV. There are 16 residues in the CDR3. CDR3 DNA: TGTGCCAGCAGCCCCGCGTGGGGAGCCAGTACAGATACGCAGTATTTT. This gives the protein CASSPAWGASTDTQYF.

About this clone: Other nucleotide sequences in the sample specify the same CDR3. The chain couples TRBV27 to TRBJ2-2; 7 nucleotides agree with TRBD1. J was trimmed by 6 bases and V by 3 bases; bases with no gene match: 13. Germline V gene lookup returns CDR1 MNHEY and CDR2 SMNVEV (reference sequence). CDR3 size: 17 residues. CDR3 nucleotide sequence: TGTGCCAGCAGTTTGGTTCCGGGACAGAGTCGTGCCGGGGAGCTGTTTTTT. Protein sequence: CASSLVPGQSRAGELFF.

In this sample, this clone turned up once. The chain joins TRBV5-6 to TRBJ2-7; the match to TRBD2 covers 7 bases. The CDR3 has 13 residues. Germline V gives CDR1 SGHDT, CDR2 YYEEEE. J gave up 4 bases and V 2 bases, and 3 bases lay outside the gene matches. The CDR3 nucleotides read TGTGCCAGCAGCTTAAGCGGGGATTACGAGCAGTACTTC. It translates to CASSLSGDYEQYF.

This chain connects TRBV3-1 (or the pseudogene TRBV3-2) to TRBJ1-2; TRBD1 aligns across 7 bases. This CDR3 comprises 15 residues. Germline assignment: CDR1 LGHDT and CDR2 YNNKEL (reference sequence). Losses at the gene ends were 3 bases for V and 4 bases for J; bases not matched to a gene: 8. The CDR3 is CASSHGRQGGYGYTF. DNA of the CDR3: TGTGCCAGCAGCCATGGCAGACAGGGCGGCTATGGCTACACCTTC.

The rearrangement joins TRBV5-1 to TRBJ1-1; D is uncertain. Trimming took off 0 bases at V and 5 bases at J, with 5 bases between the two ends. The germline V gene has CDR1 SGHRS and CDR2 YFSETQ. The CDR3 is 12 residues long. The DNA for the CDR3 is TGCGCCAGCAGCTTGGGTAGGACTGAAGCTTTCTTT. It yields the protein CASSLGRTEAFF.

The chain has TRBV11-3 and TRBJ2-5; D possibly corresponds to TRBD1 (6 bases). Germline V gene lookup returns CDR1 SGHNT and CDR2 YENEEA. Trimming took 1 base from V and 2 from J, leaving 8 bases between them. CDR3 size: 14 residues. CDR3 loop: CASSLGGGQETQYF. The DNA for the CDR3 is TGTGCCAGCAGCTTAGGAGGGGGTCAAGAGACCCAGTACTTC.

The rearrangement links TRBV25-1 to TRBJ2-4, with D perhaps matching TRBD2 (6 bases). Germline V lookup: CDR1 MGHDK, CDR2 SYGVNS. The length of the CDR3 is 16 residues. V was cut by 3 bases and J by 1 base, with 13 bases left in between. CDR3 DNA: TGTGCCAGCAGTGAGCGGGGCGGTGGCGCCAAAAACATTCAGTACTTC. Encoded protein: CASSERGGGAKNIQYF.

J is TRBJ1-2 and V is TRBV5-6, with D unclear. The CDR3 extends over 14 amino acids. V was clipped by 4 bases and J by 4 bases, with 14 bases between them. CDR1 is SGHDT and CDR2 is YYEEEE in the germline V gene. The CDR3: CASSVGLAPYGYTF. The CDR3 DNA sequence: TGTGCCAGCAGCGTGGGGTTAGCTCCCTATGGCTACACCTTC. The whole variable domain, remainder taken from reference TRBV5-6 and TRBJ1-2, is DAGVTQSPTHLIKTRGQQVTLRCSPKSGHDTVSWYQQALGQGPQFIFQYYEEEERQRGNFPDRFSGHQFPNYSSELNVNALLLGDSALYLCASSVGLAPYGYTFGSGTRLTVV.

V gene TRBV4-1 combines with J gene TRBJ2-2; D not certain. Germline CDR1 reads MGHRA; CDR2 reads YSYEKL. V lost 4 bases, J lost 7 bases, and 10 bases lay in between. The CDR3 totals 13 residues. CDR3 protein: CASSPWRSGELFF. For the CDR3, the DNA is TGCGCCAGCAGCCCTTGGAGAAGCGGGGAGCTGTTTTTT.

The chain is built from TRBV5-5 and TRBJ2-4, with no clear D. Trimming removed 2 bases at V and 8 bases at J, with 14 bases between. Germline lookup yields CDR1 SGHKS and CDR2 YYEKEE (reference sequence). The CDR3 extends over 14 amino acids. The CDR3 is CASSFRGSNDIQYF. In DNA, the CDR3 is TGTGCCAGCAGCTTTAGAGGTAGTAATGACATTCAGTACTTC.

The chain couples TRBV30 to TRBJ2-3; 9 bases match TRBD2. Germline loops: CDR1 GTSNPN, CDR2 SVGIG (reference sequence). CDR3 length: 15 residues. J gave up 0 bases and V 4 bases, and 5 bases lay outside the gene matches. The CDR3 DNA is TGTGCCTGGACCGCCGGGACTAGCAGCACAGATACGCAGTATTTT. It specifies CAWTAGTSSTDTQYF.

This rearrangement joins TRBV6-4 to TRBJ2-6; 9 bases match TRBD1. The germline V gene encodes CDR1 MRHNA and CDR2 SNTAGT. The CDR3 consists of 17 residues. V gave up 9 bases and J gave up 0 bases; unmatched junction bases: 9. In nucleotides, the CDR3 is TGTGCCAGAATACAGGGGGCTAGAGACTCTGGGGCCAACGTCCTGACTTTC. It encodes CARIQGARDSGANVLTF.